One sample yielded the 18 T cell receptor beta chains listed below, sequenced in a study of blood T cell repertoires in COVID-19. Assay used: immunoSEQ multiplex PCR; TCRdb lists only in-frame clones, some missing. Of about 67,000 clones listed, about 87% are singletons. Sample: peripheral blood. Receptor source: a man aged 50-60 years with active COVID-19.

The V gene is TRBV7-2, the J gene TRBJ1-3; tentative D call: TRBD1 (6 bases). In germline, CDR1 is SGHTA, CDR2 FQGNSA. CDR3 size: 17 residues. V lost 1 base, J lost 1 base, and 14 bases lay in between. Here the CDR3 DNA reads TGTGCCAGCAGCTTAGAAAGTCAGGGGCCTTCTGGAAACACCATATATTTT. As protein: CASSLESQGPSGNTIYF.

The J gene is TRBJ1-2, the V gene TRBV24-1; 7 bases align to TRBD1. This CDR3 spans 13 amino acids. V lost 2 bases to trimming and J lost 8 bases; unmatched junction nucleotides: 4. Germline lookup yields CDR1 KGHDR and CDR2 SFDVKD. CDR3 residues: CATSDSTGYGYTF. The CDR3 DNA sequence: TGTGCCACCAGTGATTCGACAGGGTACGGCTACACCTTC.

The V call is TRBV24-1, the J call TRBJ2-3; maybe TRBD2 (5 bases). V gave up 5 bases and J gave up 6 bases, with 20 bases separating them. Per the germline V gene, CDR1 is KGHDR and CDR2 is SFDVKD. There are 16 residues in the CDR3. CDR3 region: CATSVLEGLSRDTQYF. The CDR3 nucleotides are TGTGCCACCAGTGTTCTTGAGGGCCTAAGTCGGGATACGCAGTATTTT.

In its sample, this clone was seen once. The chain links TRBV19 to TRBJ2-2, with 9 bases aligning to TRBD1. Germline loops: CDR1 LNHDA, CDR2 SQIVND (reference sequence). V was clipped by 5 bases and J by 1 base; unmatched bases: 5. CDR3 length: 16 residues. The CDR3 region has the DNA TGTGCCAGTAGTGATGGACAGGGGAGGAACACCGGGGAGCTGTTTTTT. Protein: CASSDGQGRNTGELFF.

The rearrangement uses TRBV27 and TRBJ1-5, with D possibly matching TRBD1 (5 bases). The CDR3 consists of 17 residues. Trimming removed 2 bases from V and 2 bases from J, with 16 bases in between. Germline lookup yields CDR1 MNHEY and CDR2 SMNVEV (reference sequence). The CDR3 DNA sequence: TGTGCCAGCAGTTTAAACTCCGGGGGGAATGGCAATCAGCCCCAGCATTTT. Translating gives CASSLNSGGNGNQPQHF.

CDR3 bases: TGTGCCAGTCACAACAGGGTTACAAGGGATCAGCCCCAGCATTTT. It translates to CASHNRVTRDQPQHF. The chain employs TRBV19 and TRBJ1-5, with a weak D call TRBD1 (6 bases). The V gene lost 8 bases and the J gene lost 5 bases, with 19 bases spanning the gap. The germline gives CDR1 LNHDA, CDR2 SQIVND (reference sequence). This CDR3 region has 15 residues.

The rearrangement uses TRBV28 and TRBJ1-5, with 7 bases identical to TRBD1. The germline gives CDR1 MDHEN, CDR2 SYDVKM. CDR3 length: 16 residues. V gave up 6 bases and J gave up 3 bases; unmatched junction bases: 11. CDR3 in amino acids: CASRTNRGRNNQPQHF. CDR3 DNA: TGTGCCAGCAGGACCAACAGGGGTAGGAACAATCAGCCCCAGCATTTT.

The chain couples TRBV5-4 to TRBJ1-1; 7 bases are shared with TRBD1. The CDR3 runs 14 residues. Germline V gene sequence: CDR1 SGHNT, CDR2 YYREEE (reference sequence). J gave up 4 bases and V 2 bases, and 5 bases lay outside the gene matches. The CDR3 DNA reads TGTGCCAGCAGCTTCCACAGGGGAGGCACTGAAGCTTTCTTT. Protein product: CASSFHRGGTEAFF.

The DNA for the CDR3 is TGTGCCAGCGAGGGGACAGGGAGGAGCGAGCAGTACTTC. It yields the protein CASEGTGRSEQYF. V is TRBV7-2 and J is TRBJ2-7; 9 positions agree with TRBD1. V trimming: 8 bases; J trimming: 6 bases; junction bases outside the gene matches: 8. The CDR3 is 13 amino acids. CDR1 and CDR2 from the germline V gene are SGHTA and FQGNSA.

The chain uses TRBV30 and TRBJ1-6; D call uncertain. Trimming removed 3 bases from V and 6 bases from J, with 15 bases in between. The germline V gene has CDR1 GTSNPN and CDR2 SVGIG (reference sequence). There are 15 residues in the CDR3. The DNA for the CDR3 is TGTGCCTGGAGCAAGGTCCGCTCGGGTAATTCACCCCTCCACTTT. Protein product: CAWSKVRSGNSPLHF.

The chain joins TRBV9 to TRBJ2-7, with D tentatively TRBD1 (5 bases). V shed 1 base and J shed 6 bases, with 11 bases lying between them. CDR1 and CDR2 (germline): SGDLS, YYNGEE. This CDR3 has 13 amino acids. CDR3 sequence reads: CASSVQGDFEQYF. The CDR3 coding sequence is TGTGCCAGCAGCGTACAGGGTGACTTCGAGCAGTACTTC. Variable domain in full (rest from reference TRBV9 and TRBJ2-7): DSGVTQTPKHLITATGQRVTLRCSPRSGDLSVYWYQQSLDQGLQFLIQYYNGEERAKGNILERFSAQQFPDLHSELNLSSLELGDSALYFCASSVQGDFEQYFGPGTRLTVT.

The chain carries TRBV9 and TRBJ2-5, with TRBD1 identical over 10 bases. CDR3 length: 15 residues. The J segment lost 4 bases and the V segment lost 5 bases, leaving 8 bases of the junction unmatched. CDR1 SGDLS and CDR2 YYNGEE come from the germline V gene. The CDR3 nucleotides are TGTGCCAGCAGTTTTGGACAGGGGGATCGAGAGACCCAGTACTTC. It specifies CASSFGQGDRETQYF.

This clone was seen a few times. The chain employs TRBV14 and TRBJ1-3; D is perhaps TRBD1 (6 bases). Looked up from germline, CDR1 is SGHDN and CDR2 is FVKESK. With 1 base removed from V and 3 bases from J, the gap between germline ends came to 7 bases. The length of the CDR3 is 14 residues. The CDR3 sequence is CASSQGQVGNTIYF. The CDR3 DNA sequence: TGTGCCAGCAGCCAAGGACAGGTTGGAAACACCATATATTTT.

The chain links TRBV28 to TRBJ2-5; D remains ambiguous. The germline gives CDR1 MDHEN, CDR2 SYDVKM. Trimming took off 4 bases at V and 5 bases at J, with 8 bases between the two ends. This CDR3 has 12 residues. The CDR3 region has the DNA TGTGCCAGCAGTTCCCCACAGGAGACCCAGTACTTC. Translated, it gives CASSSPQETQYF.

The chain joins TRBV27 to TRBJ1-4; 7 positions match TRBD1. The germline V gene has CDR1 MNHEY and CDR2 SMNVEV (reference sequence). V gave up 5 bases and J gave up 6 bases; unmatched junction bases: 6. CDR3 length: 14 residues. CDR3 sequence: CASSRTGGDEKLFF. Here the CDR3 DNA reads TGTGCCAGCAGTAGGACAGGAGGGGATGAAAAACTGTTTTTT.

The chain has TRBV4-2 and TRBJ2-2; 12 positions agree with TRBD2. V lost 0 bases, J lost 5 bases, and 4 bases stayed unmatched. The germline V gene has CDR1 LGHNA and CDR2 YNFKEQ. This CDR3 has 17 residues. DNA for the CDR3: TGTGCCAGCAGCCAAGATGGACTAGCGGGACCGACCGGGGAGCTGTTTTTT. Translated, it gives CASSQDGLAGPTGELFF.

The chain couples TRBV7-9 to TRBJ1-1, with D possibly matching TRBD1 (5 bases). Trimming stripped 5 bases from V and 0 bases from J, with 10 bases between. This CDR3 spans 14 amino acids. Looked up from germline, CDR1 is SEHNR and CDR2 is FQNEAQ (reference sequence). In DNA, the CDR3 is TGTGCCAGCAGCCTACAGGTGATGAACACTGAAGCTTTCTTT. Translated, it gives CASSLQVMNTEAFF.

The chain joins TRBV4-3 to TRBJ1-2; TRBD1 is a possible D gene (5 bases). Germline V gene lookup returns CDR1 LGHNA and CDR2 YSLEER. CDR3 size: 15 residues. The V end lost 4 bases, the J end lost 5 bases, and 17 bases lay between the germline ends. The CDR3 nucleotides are TGCGCCAGCAGCCCCAGGGCCGTATTCGAATATGGCTACACCTTC. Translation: CASSPRAVFEYGYTF.